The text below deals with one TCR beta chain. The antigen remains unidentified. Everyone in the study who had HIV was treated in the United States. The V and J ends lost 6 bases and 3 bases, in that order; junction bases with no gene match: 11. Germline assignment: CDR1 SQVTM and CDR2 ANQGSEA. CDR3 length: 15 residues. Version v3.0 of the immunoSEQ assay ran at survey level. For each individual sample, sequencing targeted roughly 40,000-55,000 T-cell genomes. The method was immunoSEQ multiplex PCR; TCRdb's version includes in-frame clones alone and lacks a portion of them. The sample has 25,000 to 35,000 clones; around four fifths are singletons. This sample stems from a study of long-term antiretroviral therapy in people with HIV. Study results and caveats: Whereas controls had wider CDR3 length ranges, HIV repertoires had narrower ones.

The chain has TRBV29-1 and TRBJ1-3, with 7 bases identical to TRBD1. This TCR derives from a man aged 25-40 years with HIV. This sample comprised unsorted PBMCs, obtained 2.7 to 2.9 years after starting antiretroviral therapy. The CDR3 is CSVATPTGFGNTIYF. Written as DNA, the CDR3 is TGCAGCGTCGCAACCCCGACAGGGTTTGGAAACACCATATATTTT.